Listed below are T cell receptor beta chains from one sample, sequenced in a study of shared clonotypes between healthy human individuals. Sequenced by immunoSEQ multiplex PCR; TCRdb stores in-frame clones only, minus some. The table has a few hundred thousand clones, almost 97% seen once; the top ten hold around 0.057%. What was sequenced was naive CD4+ T cells sorted from blood. These receptors all come from a young woman in good health. The conserved cysteine and the conserved F or W are not part of the CDR3 here. Fields, in order: CDR3 protein, J gene, V gene, D gene. D genes are given only for firm matches.

ASSYSRQGRNTIY	TRBJ1-3	TRBV6-5	TRBD1
ASSQGATSGNREQY	TRBJ2-7	TRBV4-1	TRBD2
ASSQLREKDEQF	TRBJ2-1	TRBV7-9	TRBD2
ASSLHDRDYEQY	TRBJ2-7	TRBV5-1	.
ASSDTGVEQY	TRBJ2-7	TRBV10-1	TRBD1
ATQKESSYNSPLH	TRBJ1-6	TRBV2	.
ASSIDLLAGWYEQY	TRBJ2-7	TRBV19	TRBD2
ATSQPGRKQPQH	TRBJ1-5	TRBV4-1	.
ASSWTDSLGEQF	TRBJ2-1	TRBV5-1	.
AWRTGRRVSMTGEPF	TRBJ2-2	TRBV30	TRBD1
ASSLEGQTLRGYT	TRBJ1-2	TRBV5-1	TRBD1
ASSFSVAGSYEQY	TRBJ2-7	TRBV7-2	TRBD2
ASSYYDRDYNEQF	TRBJ2-1	TRBV13	.
ASSDTYRGRRDGQF	TRBJ2-1	TRBV6-4	TRBD1
ASIDNFGTQY	TRBJ2-5	TRBV28	.
ASSATGAVGELF	TRBJ2-2	TRBV27	TRBD1
ASSADTGTGSTGELF	TRBJ2-2	TRBV6-1	TRBD1
ASTSENYNEQF	TRBJ2-1	TRBV2	.
ASSLVGGGHNEQF	TRBJ2-1	TRBV25-1	.